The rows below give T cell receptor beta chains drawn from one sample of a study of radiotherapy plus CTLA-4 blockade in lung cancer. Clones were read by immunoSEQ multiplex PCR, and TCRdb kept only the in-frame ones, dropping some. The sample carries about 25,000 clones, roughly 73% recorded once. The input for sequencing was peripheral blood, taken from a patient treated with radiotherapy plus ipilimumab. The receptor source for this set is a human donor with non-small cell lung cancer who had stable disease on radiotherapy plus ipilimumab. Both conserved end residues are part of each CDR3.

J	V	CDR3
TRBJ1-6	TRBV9	CASSVAGDGGDNSPLHF
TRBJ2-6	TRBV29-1	CSVVDGSGANVLTF
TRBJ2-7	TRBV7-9	CASSLASSGISRYF
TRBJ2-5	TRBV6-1	CASSEALGGGGETQYF
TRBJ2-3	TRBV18	CASSVTGLGTDTQYF
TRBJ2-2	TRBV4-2	CASSQPSPRGVGGVTGELFF
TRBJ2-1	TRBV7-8	CASSPRGGGRRGNEQFF
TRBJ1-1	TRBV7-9	CASSTWTGWNTEAFF
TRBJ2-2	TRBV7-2	CASSLQLAVVTGELFF
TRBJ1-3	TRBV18	CASSQDRAGNTIYF
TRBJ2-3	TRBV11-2	CASSLWGRVEDTQYF